This T cell receptor beta chain was retrieved from a study of shared T cell receptors in the human thymus. From germline, CDR1 is SGHDN and CDR2 FVKESK. CDR3 length equals 14 residues. V trimming: 3 bases; J trimming: 9 bases; junction bases outside the gene matches: 6. Assay: immunoSEQ multiplex PCR; the TCRdb copy retains only in-frame clones and omits some. The sample has almost 550,000 clones; around 78% are singletons. These data were likewise used in another study, on human thymus T cells. Per that study: It was from resections taken during corrective heart surgery that the thymus tissue came. Blood and thymic repertoires both appeared biased in V and J gene usage. Related research described strongly overlapping thymic repertoires in unrelated people.

This rearrangement joins TRBV14 to TRBJ2-1; 9 nucleotides match TRBD2. The sample comprised thymocytes. This TCR came from a boy less than two years old with a congenital heart defect. The CDR3 loop is CASSQGGRAGEQFF. The CDR3 DNA reads as TGTGCCAGCAGCCAGGGCGGGAGGGCCGGTGAGCAGTTCTTC.